This T cell receptor (beta chain) was sequenced during a study of PD-1 blockade in classical Hodgkin lymphoma. Study results and caveats: Reported baseline diversity: healthy donors highest, relapsed/refractory patients lowest. Reasons behind the repertoire differences stay unclear, perhaps disease activity or earlier therapy.

Some clones are missing from TCRdb's copy, which holds only in-frame ones; the method was immunoSEQ multiplex PCR. The data contain approximately 9,300 clones, about nine tenths of them singletons. Stated time point: newly diagnosed, previously untreated cHL patient sample. Thawed PBMCs were subjected to magnetic negative selection, which yielded isolated CD8+ T cells. Investigators turned to newly diagnosed, untreated classical Hodgkin lymphoma PBMCs for comparison. CDR3 length equals 14 residues. Looked up from germline, CDR1 is SGHVS and CDR2 is FNYEAQ. With 3 bases removed from V and 6 bases from J, the gap between germline ends came to 12 bases. In regard to this clone: Its target is unknown.

V is TRBV7-6 and J is TRBJ1-5; possibly TRBD1 for D (5 bases). This sequence originates from a human donor with classical Hodgkin lymphoma. The sequenced sample was CD8+ T cells from blood. The CDR3 spells CASSLKPGVQPQHF. DNA for the CDR3: TGTGCCAGCAGCTTGAAACCGGGGGTTCAGCCCCAGCATTTT.